The 2 T cell receptor beta chains listed next were all sequenced from one sample in a study of beta chain features in type 1 diabetes. As every portion of the isolated RNA was reverse transcribed, the sequencing read expressed TCRB transcripts. Sequencing was performed with immunoSEQ multiplex PCR; in TCRdb, only in-frame clones are kept and a portion is missing. The sample has about 110,000 clones, under 40% seen once. Sequenced material: stem cell memory CD4+ T cells from blood. These TCRs come from a woman aged 18-29 years in good health.

In this sample, this clone turned up a few times. CDR3 protein: CASSSSRLAGLLGELFF. The DNA of the CDR3 is TGTGCCAGCAGTTCTTCCAGACTAGCGGGACTCCTCGGGGAGCTGTTTTTT. The rearrangement uses TRBV28 and TRBJ2-2, with 11 bases fitting TRBD2. In germline, CDR1 is MDHEN, CDR2 SYDVKM. The CDR3 spans 17 residues. The V and J ends lost 4 bases and 7 bases, in that order; junction bases with no gene match: 11.

This clone appeared a few times. This sequence joins TRBV6-6 and TRBJ2-1, with 8 bases lining up with TRBD2. This CDR3 is built from 15 residues. Germline assignment: CDR1 MNHNY and CDR2 SVGAGI (reference sequence). The V and J ends lost 6 bases and 2 bases, in that order; junction bases with no gene match: 6. The CDR3: CASRDSGIAYNEQFF. CDR3 nucleotide sequence: TGTGCCAGCAGGGATAGCGGGATCGCCTACAATGAGCAGTTCTTC.